These T cell receptor beta chains were read from a single sample in a study of neoadjuvant anti-PD-1 for oral cavity cancer. Sequenced by immunoSEQ multiplex PCR; TCRdb stores in-frame clones only, minus some. The sample includes over 10,000 clones, about three fifths of them seen just once. The sample consisted of tumor tissue, taken before nivolumab (anti-PD-1) treatment. The receptors originated from a person aged 40-85 years with oral cavity squamous cell carcinoma. Both conserved end residues are part of each CDR3. The order of the fields is D gene, V gene, J gene, clone size, CDR3 protein, CDR3 DNA. D genes are given only for firm matches. Only part of the rows carry a size: once, few, many, or a class if the clone is expanded.

>TRBD1|TRBV28|TRBJ1-4|-
CASSFRGSNNEKLFF
TGTGCCAGCAGTTTCAGGGGGAGCAATAATGAAAAACTGTTTTTT
>TRBD1|TRBV10-2|TRBJ2-4|-
CASREQGAGTKNIQYF
TGCGCCAGCAGAGAACAGGGGGCCGGAACCAAAAACATTCAGTACTTC
>-|TRBV7-6|TRBJ2-1|-
CASSPDPSSYNEQFF
TGTGCCAGCAGCCCTGACCCGAGCTCCTACAATGAGCAGTTCTTC
>-|TRBV11-2|TRBJ2-3|-
CASTLQGLADTQYF
TGTGCCAGCACTTTACAGGGTTTGGCAGATACGCAGTATTTT
>TRBD2|TRBV2|TRBJ2-1|few
CASNKREGPEEQFF
TGTGCCAGCAATAAGCGGGAGGGCCCAGAGGAGCAGTTCTTC
>-|TRBV2|TRBJ1-5|-
CASRGSNQPQHF
TGTGCCAGCAGGGGGAGCAATCAGCCCCAGCATTTT
>-|TRBV6-5|TRBJ2-1|-
CASSPSSYNEQFF
TGTGCCAGCTCGCCGAGCTCCTACAATGAGCAGTTCTTC
>TRBD1|TRBV6-6|TRBJ2-2|few
CASSYGTGGTGELFF
TGTGCCAGCAGTTATGGGACAGGGGGCACCGGGGAGCTGTTTTTT
>-|TRBV7-2|TRBJ2-1|few
CASSLWGANNEQFF
TGTGCCAGCAGCTTATGGGGGGCCAACAATGAGCAGTTCTTC
>-|TRBV18|TRBJ2-5|-
CASSQDTQETQYF
TGTGCCAGCTCACAAGACACACAAGAGACCCAGTACTTC
>-|TRBV30|TRBJ2-1|-
CAWSGENNEQFF
TGTGCCTGGAGTGGGGAAAACAATGAGCAGTTCTTC
>-|TRBV29-1|TRBJ2-5|-
CSVAAGRAGETQYF
TGCAGCGTTGCCGCGGGACGAGCCGGGGAGACCCAGTACTTC
>-|TRBV20-1|TRBJ1-2|-
CSARPNYGYTF
TGCAGTGCTAGGCCGAACTATGGCTACACCTTC
>-|TRBV27|TRBJ1-1|-
CASSSRGGVNTEAFF
TGTGCCAGCAGTTCTAGGGGGGGCGTGAACACTGAAGCTTTCTTT
>-|TRBV19|TRBJ1-1|-
CASSIGGDGAFF
TGTGCCAGTAGTATCGGGGGGGATGGAGCTTTCTTT
>-|TRBV7-6|TRBJ2-1|-
CASSFDNNEQFF
TGTGCCAGCAGCTTTGATAACAATGAGCAGTTCTTC
>TRBD2|TRBV28|TRBJ2-7|-
CASRLTSGRSYEQYF
TGTGCCAGCAGACTGACTAGCGGGAGATCCTACGAGCAGTACTTC
>-|TRBV19|TRBJ1-1|-
CASSMYRGDTEAFF
TGTGCCAGTAGTATGTACCGAGGGGACACTGAAGCTTTCTTT
>TRBD2|TRBV4-2|TRBJ2-2|few
CASGGLATNTGELFF
TGTGCCAGCGGGGGACTAGCGACGAACACCGGGGAGCTGTTTTTT
>-|TRBV7-8|TRBJ2-1|-
CASSLDRVGRNEQFF
TGTGCCAGCAGCTTAGACAGGGTGGGAAGAAATGAGCAGTTCTTC
>TRBD1|TRBV7-9|TRBJ1-1|-
CASSLQGGGGTEAFF
TGTGCCAGCAGCTTACAGGGGGGCGGAGGGACTGAAGCTTTCTTT
>-|TRBV5-1|TRBJ1-4|-
CASSPSPGGVEKLFF
TGCGCCAGCAGCCCCTCCCCGGGGGGTGTTGAAAAACTGTTTTTT
>TRBD1|TRBV5-1|TRBJ1-5|-
CASSLSSGGSSPQHF
TGCGCCAGCAGCTTAAGTTCAGGGGGCTCTTCGCCCCAGCATTTT
>TRBD1|TRBV9|TRBJ1-1|few
CASSVGRTGDTEAFF
TGTGCCAGCAGCGTAGGAAGGACAGGGGACACTGAAGCTTTCTTT
>TRBD2|TRBV2|TRBJ2-7|-
CASSLGTSGYEQYF
TGTGCCAGCAGTCTCGGGACTAGCGGCTACGAGCAGTACTTC
>-|TRBV7-2|TRBJ2-7|-
CASRFTEGGPYKQYF
TGTGCCAGCAGATTCACGGAGGGAGGCCCCTATAAGCAGTACTTC
>-|TRBV7-9|TRBJ2-7|-
CASSSLERDEQYF
TGTGCCAGCAGCTCCCTCGAGCGGGACGAGCAGTACTTC
>-|TRBV6-6|TRBJ2-4|few
CASSYESFLAKNIQYF
TGTGCCAGCAGTTACGAGTCTTTCCTAGCCAAAAACATTCAGTACTTC
>TRBD1|TRBV28|TRBJ2-7|few
CASSTTVGQGISYEQYF
TGTGCCAGCAGTACCACCGTGGGACAGGGTATTTCCTACGAGCAGTACTTC
>-|TRBV6-5|TRBJ2-7|-
CAGGASESYEQYF
TGTGCCGGTGGGGCTAGCGAGAGCTACGAGCAGTACTTC
>-|TRBV6-1|TRBJ1-5|-
CASSRWGEPQHF
TGTGCCAGCTCCCGTTGGGGTGAGCCCCAGCATTTT
>-|TRBV25-1|TRBJ2-5|-
CASSEAWGAGETQYF
TGTGCCAGCAGTGAAGCGTGGGGCGCTGGAGAGACCCAGTACTTC
>TRBD2|TRBV30|TRBJ2-2|-
CALGERAGANTGELFF
TGTGCCCTGGGGGAGAGGGCGGGGGCGAACACCGGGGAGCTGTTTTTT
>-|TRBV18|TRBJ1-5|few
CASSPDGTRQVSLEHF
TGTGCCAGCTCACCAGACGGAACAAGGCAAGTGAGCCTCGAGCATTTT
>TRBD2|TRBV28|TRBJ2-7|-
CASITRTSGPYEQYF
TGTGCCAGCATCACCCGGACTAGCGGGCCCTACGAGCAGTACTTC
>TRBD1|TRBV7-6|TRBJ2-5|-
CASSLAGQLETQYF
TGTGCCAGCAGCTTAGCGGGACAGTTAGAGACCCAGTACTTC
>-|TRBV27|TRBJ2-2|medium-sized
CASSLTEGELFF
TGTGCCAGCAGTTTAACTGAGGGGGAGCTGTTTTTT
>TRBD1|TRBV6-5|TRBJ2-3|-
CASRPTGVADTQYF
TGTGCCAGCAGACCCACAGGGGTAGCAGATACGCAGTATTTT
>TRBD2|TRBV10-2|TRBJ2-1|-
CASSSTSGGYNEQFF
TGCGCCAGCAGTTCGACTAGCGGGGGATACAATGAGCAGTTCTTC
>TRBD1|TRBV5-1|TRBJ2-2|-
CASSIDRGADRELFF
TGCGCCAGCAGCATCGACAGGGGTGCGGACCGGGAGCTGTTTTTT
>TRBD2|TRBV7-9|TRBJ2-1|-
CASSPEAGGYNEQFF
TGTGCCAGCAGCCCCGAGGCGGGAGGGTACAATGAGCAGTTCTTC
>-|TRBV28|TRBJ2-7|few
CASSLAGLGEQYF
TGTGCCAGCAGTTTAGCGGGCCTCGGCGAGCAGTACTTC
>-|TRBV4-1|TRBJ2-5|few
CASSQDRVQTQYF
TGCGCCAGCAGCCAAGACAGGGTACAGACCCAGTACTTC
>-|TRBV7-9|TRBJ2-1|once
CAIWIRRVGDEQFF
TGTGCCATATGGATCCGGAGGGTGGGCGATGAGCAGTTCTTC
>TRBD1|TRBV6-5|TRBJ1-2|-
CASSLQGEPNYGYTF
TGTGCCAGCAGTTTACAGGGGGAACCTAACTATGGCTACACCTTC
>-|TRBV21-1|TRBJ2-2|-
CASSSQQHRGAVF
TGTGCCAGCAGCAGTCAACAACACCGGGGAGCTGTTTTT
>TRBD2|TRBV6-6|TRBJ2-5|-
CASSRLAGGPETQYF
TGTGCCAGCAGTCGACTAGCGGGAGGGCCAGAGACCCAGTACTTC
>TRBD1|TRBV5-1|TRBJ2-5|-
CASSSTGAVETQYF
TGCGCCAGCAGCTCAACAGGGGCCGTAGAGACCCAGTACTTC
>-|TRBV5-1|TRBJ1-2|-
CASSSDGGRGYTF
TGCGCCAGCAGCTCGGACGGGGGTAGAGGCTACACCTTC
>TRBD1|TRBV28|TRBJ1-5|-
CASSKTATGRGAQHF
TGTGCCAGCAGTAAAACCGCGACAGGGAGGGGGGCCCAGCATTTT